This entry lists 7 T cell receptor beta chains sequenced from one sample in a study of T cell repertoires in cytomegalovirus infection. TCRdb reprocessed the reads with MiXCR, giving one entry per CDR3 protein. This table holds 200,000 or so distinct CDR3 sequences, 28% found once. What was sequenced was PBMCs. The receptors derive from a human donor in good health (CMV status not recorded). Some clones in this sample may be carry-over from other donors' samples.

CDR3 in amino acids: CASHLDRAPNQPQHF. CDR3 coding DNA: TGTGCCAGTCACTTGGACAGGGCCCCCAATCAGCCCCAGCATTTT. The chain uses TRBV2 and TRBJ1-5; TRBD1 matches at 8 bases. J lost 3 bases, V lost 9 bases, and 10 bases had no gene match. This CDR3 contains 15 residues. From germline, CDR1 is SNHLY and CDR2 FYNNEI.

The chain combines TRBV6-2 or TRBV6-3 with TRBJ2-1; 9 bases match TRBD2. This CDR3 comprises 17 residues. The germline CDR1 and CDR2 sequences are MNHEY and SVGEGT. Unmatched junction bases numbered 15, after V lost 4 bases and J lost 8 bases. The CDR3 DNA reads TGTGCCAGCAGTTCTATACCCATCAGCGGGGGGAGAGATGAGCAGTTCTTC. Its translation is CASSSIPISGGRDEQFF.

This sequence joins TRBV25-1 and TRBJ2-3, with D perhaps matching TRBD1 (5 bases). Looked up from germline, CDR1 is MGHDK and CDR2 is SYGVNS. The CDR3 has 14 amino acids. V was cut by 8 bases and J by 2 bases, with 14 bases left in between. DNA of the CDR3: TGTGCCAGCGGGGATCCAGGGTACACAGATACGCAGTATTTT. Protein sequence: CASGDPGYTDTQYF.

The chain links TRBV12-3 or TRBV12-4 to TRBJ1-6, with a weak D call TRBD1 (6 bases). The germline V and J ends were trimmed by 6 bases and 10 bases, with 19 bases remaining between them. The CDR3 extends over 15 amino acids. The CDR3 here is CASRNPQGGVSPLHF. CDR3 sequence (DNA): TGTGCCAGCAGAAACCCACAGGGAGGAGTGTCACCCCTCCACTTT.

This chain joins TRBV6-5 and TRBJ1-1; a possible D gene is TRBD1 (5 bases). V lost 10 bases and J lost 3, with 15 bases in between. The CDR3 is 13 residues long. Germline CDR1 reads MNHEY; CDR2 reads SVGAGI. CDR3 nucleotide sequence: TGTGCCATCGAGGGGTATCGGGACACTGAAGCTTTCTTT. Amino acids: CAIEGYRDTEAFF.

This clonotype was seen at least ten times. The chain recombines TRBV7-2 with TRBJ1-1; 7 bases are shared with TRBD1. CDR1 is SGHTA and CDR2 is FQGNSA in the germline V gene. V shed 4 bases, J shed 2 bases, and the junction held 10 bases outside the gene matches. There are 16 residues in the CDR3. The CDR3 region has the DNA TGTGCCAGCAGCTCGGGACAGTACTACCCCAACACTGAAGCTTTCTTT. Translating gives CASSSGQYYPNTEAFF.

This clonotype has just a few counts. The genes are TRBV7-9 and TRBJ1-1; D possibly corresponds to TRBD1 (6 bases). V was trimmed by 1 base and J by 4 bases, leaving 13 bases between them. The germline V gene has CDR1 SEHNR and CDR2 FQNEAQ (reference sequence). CDR3 length: 15 residues. CDR3 bases: TGTGCCAGCAGCTTAGTGGGAACGGGGGCCACTGAAGCTTTCTTT. Protein sequence: CASSLVGTGATEAFF.